The next 27 T cell receptor beta chains were all read from a single sample in a study of cytomegalovirus exposure and HLA in healthy donors. Researchers ran the PCR with 60 Vbeta and 13 Jbeta primers. Here immunoSEQ multiplex PCR was the method, and the copy in TCRdb shows in-frame clones only, minus some. The sample has roughly 130,000 clones, 74% seen once. Sequenced: PBMCs. The receptors come from a woman aged 45-60 years in good health and CMV-seropositive.

A single count supports this clone. The chain couples TRBV7-2 to TRBJ1-2, with 9 bases matching TRBD1. V lost 5 bases to trimming and J lost 3 bases; unmatched junction nucleotides: 4. Per germline, CDR1 SGHTA and CDR2 FQGNSA. The CDR3 consists of 14 residues. CDR3 nucleotides: TGTGCCAGCAGCAAGGACAGGGGTGACTATGGCTACACCTTC. Its protein is CASSKDRGDYGYTF.

The chain employs TRBV25-1 and TRBJ2-1; the match to TRBD2 covers 10 bases. The CDR3 totals 16 residues. V was pared by 1 base and J by 9 bases, with 9 bases of the junction left unmatched. CDR1 and CDR2 from the germline V gene are MGHDK and SYGVNS. CDR3 DNA: TGTGCCAGCAGTGAATCGCCTAGCGGGGGAATAAGTGAGCAGTTCTTC. It codes for CASSESPSGGISEQFF. Filled out from reference TRBV25-1 and TRBJ2-1, the complete variable domain reads EADIYQTPRYLVIGTGKKITLECSQTMGHDKMYWYQQDPGMELHLIHYSYGVNSTEKGDLSSESTVSRIRTEHFPLTLESARPSHTSQYLCASSESPSGGISEQFFGPGTRLTVL.

The chain employs TRBV15 and TRBJ2-7, with no clear D. Germline V gene data show CDR1 as LNHNV and CDR2 as YYDKDF (reference sequence). The CDR3 runs to 16 residues. Trimming took off 0 bases at V and 1 base at J, with 13 bases between the two ends. Here the CDR3 reads CATSRDRPASSYEQYF. CDR3 sequence (DNA): TGTGCCACCAGCAGAGATAGGCCAGCGAGTTCCTACGAGCAGTACTTC.

The chain recombines TRBV11-2 with TRBJ1-6; tentative D call: TRBD1 (5 bases). Trimming took 5 bases from V and 1 from J, leaving 15 bases between them. The CDR3 spans 17 residues. In germline, CDR1 is SGHAT, CDR2 FQNNGV. The CDR3 sequence is CASSPDSRVSYNSPLHF. The DNA for the CDR3 is TGTGCCAGCAGCCCAGACAGCCGGGTTTCCTATAATTCACCCCTCCACTTT.

The genes are TRBV7-2 and TRBJ2-3, with D possibly being TRBD1 (5 bases). Trimming shortened V by 1 base and J by 2 bases, and 10 bases separated the two germline ends. The germline V gene has CDR1 SGHTA and CDR2 FQGNSA. The CDR3 runs 15 residues. For the CDR3, the DNA is TGTGCCAGCAGCTTAGACGGCAGGGACACAGATACGCAGTATTTT. Protein: CASSLDGRDTDTQYF.

Only a few counts were recorded for this clone. V is TRBV7-9 and J is TRBJ2-4, with TRBD2 as a possible D gene (6 bases). Germline loops: CDR1 SEHNR, CDR2 FQNEAQ (reference sequence). This CDR3 has 14 residues. V dropped 1 base and J dropped 5 bases, with 9 bases sitting between them. CDR3 DNA: TGTGCCAGCAGCTTAGGCGGGGACCAAAACATTCAGTACTTC. Translated, it gives CASSLGGDQNIQYF.

The chain recombines TRBV4-3 with TRBJ1-2; D remains unclear. CDR3 size: 14 residues. Germline V gives CDR1 LGHNA, CDR2 YSLEER. Trimming cost V 0 bases and J 8 bases, with 13 bases left between them. The CDR3 region has the DNA TGCGCCAGCAGCCAAGATTTCACGGGGAGAGGCTACACCTTC. Protein: CASSQDFTGRGYTF.

The CDR3 DNA follows: TGCGCCAGCAGCCAAGCTGGGACTAGCGGCTCCTACGAGCAGTACTTC. This gives the protein CASSQAGTSGSYEQYF. The chain combines TRBV4-3 with TRBJ2-7, with 11 bases fitting TRBD2. In germline, CDR1 is LGHNA, CDR2 YSLEER. J lost 0 bases, V lost 1 base, and 2 bases had no gene match. The CDR3 runs to 16 residues.

The chain links TRBV7-2 to TRBJ2-5, with 9 nucleotides matching TRBD2. After removal of 6 bases from V and 2 bases from J, the junction contained 4 bases not matched to a gene. Germline CDR1 and CDR2: SGHTA and FQGNSA. The CDR3 extends over 14 amino acids. CDR3 DNA sequence: TGTGCCAGCAGGGCGGGGGGGCGACAAGAGACCCAGTACTTC. Translation gives CASRAGGRQETQYF. The complete variable domain, with remaining parts taken from reference TRBV7-2 and TRBJ2-5, reads GAGVSQSPSNKVTEKGKDVELRCDPISGHTALYWYRQSLGQGLEFLIYFQGNSAPDKSGLPSDRFSAERTGGSVSTLTIQRTQQEDSAVYLCASRAGGRQETQYFGPGTRLLVL.

This clone occurred once. J is TRBJ2-1 and V is TRBV10-2, with 7 bases lining up with TRBD2. The germline V gene encodes CDR1 WSHSY and CDR2 SAAADI. The CDR3 sequence is 12 residues long. V trimming: 2 bases; J trimming: 8 bases; junction bases outside the gene matches: 0. Written as DNA, the CDR3 is TGCGCCAGCAGTGAGAGCGGGGATGAGCAGTTCTTC. Residues: CASSESGDEQFF.

The chain recombines TRBV7-9 with TRBJ2-7, with 8 bases identical to TRBD1. J lost 6 bases, V lost 5 bases, and 9 bases had no gene match. The CDR3 sequence is 14 residues long. The germline V gene encodes CDR1 SEHNR and CDR2 FQNEAQ (reference sequence). The CDR3 reads CASSLDRASSEQYF. CDR3 DNA: TGTGCCAGCAGCCTGGACAGGGCGTCGAGCGAGCAGTACTTC. Combining the CDR3 with reference TRBV7-9 and TRBJ2-7 gives the whole variable domain DTGVSQNPRHKITKRGQNVTFRCDPISEHNRLYWYRQTLGQGPEFLTYFQNEAQLEKSRLLSDRFSAERPKGSFSTLEIQRTEQGDSAMYLCASSLDRASSEQYFGPGTRLTVT.

The genes are TRBV11-2 and TRBJ2-4, with D hard to call. The CDR3 is made up of 15 amino acids. Germline V lookup: CDR1 SGHAT, CDR2 FQNNGV. V was clipped by 0 bases and J by 6 bases, with 12 bases between them. The DNA for the CDR3 is TGTGCCAGCAGCTTAGATCTGGAGAAACGAAACATTCAGTACTTC. Its translation is CASSLDLEKRNIQYF.

V usage is TRBV7-2 and J usage is TRBJ2-5, with 8 bases aligning to TRBD2. Germline values: CDR1 SGHTA, CDR2 FQGNSA. This CDR3 has 15 residues. The V and J ends lost 10 bases and 2 bases, in that order; junction bases with no gene match: 12. The CDR3 DNA is TGTGCCACTACCTCCGTCCGGGGGGGACAAGAGACCCAGTACTTC. The encoded protein is CATTSVRGGQETQYF.

This clone was seen only a few times. This sequence joins TRBV18 and TRBJ1-5, with D perhaps TRBD1 (5 bases). V was shortened by 6 bases and J by 0 bases, with 27 bases between the two germline ends. This CDR3 has 20 amino acids. Germline V gives CDR1 KGHSH, CDR2 LQKENI. The CDR3 bases are TGTGCCAGCTCGGAGGGACCGGAGAGGTACGCAATCGATAGCAATCAGCCCCAGCATTTT. Its protein product is CASSEGPERYAIDSNQPQHF.

Concerning this clone: The same CDR3 is also encoded by other DNA sequences in this sample. The rearrangement links TRBV5-4 to TRBJ1-2; a weak D match, TRBD1 (5 bases). V gave up 0 bases and J gave up 2 bases, with 8 bases separating them. The germline CDR1 and CDR2 sequences are SGHNT and YYREEE (reference sequence). This CDR3 has 14 amino acids. The DNA of the CDR3 is TGTGCCAGCAGCTTGGGGGGCAGGAACTATGGCTACACCTTC. This gives the protein CASSLGGRNYGYTF.

The CDR3 sequence is CASSQGTTAFF. CDR3 sequence (DNA): TGTGCCAGCAGCCAAGGGACAACGGCTTTCTTT. The chain has TRBV11-3 and TRBJ1-1, with D tentatively TRBD1 (6 bases). The CDR3 runs to 11 residues. V was cut by 5 bases and J by 11 bases, with 12 bases left in between. Germline lookup yields CDR1 SGHNT and CDR2 YENEEA.

The chain is built from TRBV27 and TRBJ2-3; D possibly corresponds to TRBD2 (6 bases). The CDR3 contains 13 residues. Deletions cut 2 bases from V and 5 bases from J, with 8 bases between. Germline V gene lookup returns CDR1 MNHEY and CDR2 SMNVEV (reference sequence). As DNA, the CDR3 is TGTGCCAGCAGTTTAGGGCGGGGAGATACGCAGTATTTT. Its translation is CASSLGRGDTQYF.

The V and J genes are TRBV6-5 and TRBJ1-2; 8 positions match TRBD1. V trimming: 5 bases; J trimming: 8 bases; junction bases outside the gene matches: 10. The germline V gene encodes CDR1 MNHEY and CDR2 SVGAGI. The CDR3 is made up of 14 amino acids. CDR3 sequence: CASSPPTGGEGYTF. The CDR3 DNA is TGTGCCAGCAGTCCCCCCACAGGGGGTGAGGGCTACACCTTC.

The J gene is TRBJ2-1, the V gene TRBV6-5, with unresolved D. The ends were cut back, 0 bases at V and 0 bases at J, with 9 bases in the middle. The CDR3 contains 16 residues. Looked up from germline, CDR1 is MNHEY and CDR2 is SVGAGI. The CDR3 here is CASSYSSFNSYNEQFF. DNA for the CDR3: TGTGCCAGCAGTTACTCGAGCTTCAACTCCTACAATGAGCAGTTCTTC.

The V call is TRBV5-1, the J call TRBJ2-2; TRBD2 is a possible D gene (6 bases). Trimming cost V 0 bases and J 6 bases, with 18 bases left between them. This CDR3 comprises 17 residues. Germline assignment: CDR1 SGHRS and CDR2 YFSETQ. CDR3 nucleotides: TGCGCCAGCAGCTTGGCCGACTTCACCTCGGGAGCCGGGGAGCTGTTTTTT. This gives the protein CASSLADFTSGAGELFF.

This sequence joins TRBV28 and TRBJ2-2; possibly TRBD1 for D (6 bases). Germline lookup yields CDR1 MDHEN and CDR2 SYDVKM. This CDR3 spans 12 amino acids. V lost 5 bases and J 5 bases, leaving 6 bases between the germline ends. The CDR3 region is CASSQGTGELFF. CDR3 DNA sequence: TGTGCCAGCAGTCAGGGGACCGGGGAGCTGTTTTTT.

The chain has TRBV7-8 and TRBJ2-3; D remains ambiguous. CDR3 size: 17 residues. Germline V lookup: CDR1 SGHVS, CDR2 FQNEAQ. The ends were cut back, 5 bases at V and 3 bases at J, with 21 bases in the middle. Here the CDR3 DNA reads TGTGCCAGCAGCCCCTTTATTGAGACCACCGGGACAGATACGCAGTATTTT. As protein: CASSPFIETTGTDTQYF.

This chain's CDR3 is CASSGRPDTGELFF. Here the CDR3 DNA reads TGTGCCAGTAGTGGGAGGCCCGACACCGGGGAGCTGTTTTTT. The chain employs TRBV19 and TRBJ2-2; weak D call: TRBD2 (6 bases). The CDR3 is 14 residues long. The V end was cut by 5 bases, the J end by 3 bases, with 10 bases between. Germline assignment: CDR1 LNHDA and CDR2 SQIVND (reference sequence).

The chain links TRBV21-1 to TRBJ2-2; no check of the table's D call, TRBD2, against the DNA was made. TRBV21-1 is tagged as a pseudogene. The CDR3 length is 15 residues. CDR3 sequence reads: CARPLPALRVGELFF. The CDR3 DNA sequence: TGTGCCAGACCCCTCCCGGCCCTGAGGGTCGGGGAGCTGTTTTTT.

The chain combines TRBV5-1 with TRBJ2-7; 8 positions match TRBD2. The CDR3 sequence is 15 residues long. V was pared by 5 bases and J by 4 bases, with 11 bases of the junction left unmatched. Germline V gene lookup returns CDR1 SGHRS and CDR2 YFSETQ. CDR3 sequence: CASRSEAGEIYEQYF. The CDR3 DNA follows: TGCGCCAGCAGGTCAGAAGCGGGGGAAATATACGAGCAGTACTTC.

The count of this clone is one. The J gene is TRBJ1-1, the V gene TRBV20-1; D not resolved. Germline lookup yields CDR1 DFQATT and CDR2 SNEGSKA (reference sequence). This CDR3 comprises 11 residues. In DNA form, the CDR3 reads TGCAGGGCCGTAGCCGGCACTGAAGCTTTCTTT. Its translation: CRAVAGTEAFF.

The chain has TRBV7-8 and TRBJ1-1; TRBD1 might be the D (5 bases). The CDR3 is 15 amino acids. CDR1 is SGHVS and CDR2 is FQNEAQ in the germline V gene. Trimming took 5 bases from V and 0 from J, leaving 13 bases between them. CDR3 sequence reads: CASSRRQTMNTEAFF. The DNA for the CDR3 is TGTGCCAGCAGCCGGCGACAGACAATGAACACTGAAGCTTTCTTT.